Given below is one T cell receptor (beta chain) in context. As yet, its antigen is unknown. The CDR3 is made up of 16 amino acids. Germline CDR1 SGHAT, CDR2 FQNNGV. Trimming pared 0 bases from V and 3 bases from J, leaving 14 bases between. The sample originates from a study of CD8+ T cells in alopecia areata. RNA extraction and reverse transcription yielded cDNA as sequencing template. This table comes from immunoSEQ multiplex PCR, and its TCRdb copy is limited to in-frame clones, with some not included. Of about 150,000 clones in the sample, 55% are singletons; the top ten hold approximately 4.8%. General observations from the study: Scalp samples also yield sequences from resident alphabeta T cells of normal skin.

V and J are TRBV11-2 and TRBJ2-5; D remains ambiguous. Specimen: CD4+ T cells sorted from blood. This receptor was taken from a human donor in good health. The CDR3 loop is CASSLDLEQFKETQYF. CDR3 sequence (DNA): TGTGCCAGCAGCTTAGACTTGGAACAGTTCAAAGAGACCCAGTACTTC. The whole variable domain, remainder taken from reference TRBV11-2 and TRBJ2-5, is EAGVAQSPRYKIIEKRQSVAFWCNPISGHATLYWYQQILGQGPKLLIQFQNNGVVDDSQLPKDRFSAERLKGVDSTLKIQPAKLEDSAVYLCASSLDLEQFKETQYFGPGTRLLVL.